The 7 T cell receptor beta chains listed next were all sequenced from one sample in a study of cytomegalovirus exposure and HLA in healthy donors. The PCR had 60 Vbeta and 13 Jbeta primers. The table came from immunoSEQ multiplex PCR; TCRdb's copy has only in-frame clones and leaves some out. The sample holds 200,000 to 250,000 clones, more than 60% seen once. The sequencing input was PBMCs. Every receptor here comes from a middle-aged man in good health and CMV-seronegative.

V usage is TRBV5-4 and J usage is TRBJ2-2, with 10 bases lining up with TRBD2. V was clipped by 7 bases and J by 7 bases; unmatched bases: 19. This CDR3 region has 18 residues. In germline, CDR1 is SGHNT, CDR2 YYREEE (reference sequence). The CDR3: CASAPGSGSGGAGGELFF. In DNA, the CDR3 is TGTGCCAGCGCCCCTGGTAGCGGAAGCGGGGGGGCTGGCGGGGAGCTGTTTTTT.

The chain employs TRBV4-2 and TRBJ2-5; no definite D call. The V end lost 0 bases, the J end lost 2 bases, and 7 bases lay between the germline ends. The CDR3 contains 14 residues. The germline CDR1 and CDR2 sequences are LGHNA and YNFKEQ. CDR3 sequence (DNA): TGTGCCAGCAGCCAAGATTACTTACAAGAGACCCAGTACTTC. Translation gives CASSQDYLQETQYF.

The V call is TRBV7-2, the J call TRBJ1-4, with unresolved D. The length of the CDR3 is 14 residues. V lost 5 bases and J 0 bases, leaving 7 bases between the germline ends. Germline-derived CDR1 and CDR2 are SGHTA and FQGNSA. The CDR3 spells CASSPVATNEKLFF. DNA for the CDR3: TGTGCCAGCAGCCCAGTTGCAACTAATGAAAAACTGTTTTTT.

The CDR3 protein is CASSLDYTGELFF. The CDR3 DNA follows: TGTGCCAGCAGCTTAGACTACACCGGGGAGCTGTTTTTT. The chain couples TRBV11-2 to TRBJ2-2, with no clear D. Germline CDR1 reads SGHAT; CDR2 reads FQNNGV. The CDR3 spans 13 residues. The V gene lost 0 bases and the J gene lost 3 bases, with 2 bases spanning the gap.

The chain recombines TRBV10-3 with TRBJ1-2, with a tentative D call TRBD1 (6 bases). Trimming took off 7 bases at V and 5 bases at J, with 17 bases between the two ends. Germline CDR1 reads ENHRY; CDR2 reads SYGVKD. The CDR3 is 14 amino acids. The CDR3 coding sequence is TGTGCCATCACCGAGGGGGGGCTTGGGTATGGCTACACCTTC. It specifies CAITEGGLGYGYTF.

V gene TRBV7-2 combines with J gene TRBJ2-7; 9 bases agree with TRBD1. V gave up 5 bases and J gave up 2 bases; unmatched junction bases: 7. This CDR3 spans 15 amino acids. Per germline, CDR1 SGHTA and CDR2 FQGNSA. CDR3 nucleotide sequence: TGTGCCAGCAGCGCCTCCGGGACAGGGACCTACGAGCAGTACTTC. This encodes CASSASGTGTYEQYF.

In regard to this clone: In the same sample, other DNA sequences code for this CDR3. V is TRBV5-1 and J is TRBJ2-1, with 8 positions matching TRBD2. The CDR3 totals 16 residues. V shed 0 bases, J shed 2 bases, and the junction held 4 bases outside the gene matches. Per the germline V gene, CDR1 is SGHRS and CDR2 is YFSETQ. The CDR3 DNA reads TGCGCCAGCAGCTTGGCGGCGGGAGGACCCTACAATGAGCAGTTCTTC. Its protein is CASSLAAGGPYNEQFF.